A selection of T cell receptor beta chains follows, all from one sample in a study of blood T cell repertoires in COVID-19. The table came from immunoSEQ multiplex PCR; TCRdb's copy has only in-frame clones and leaves some out. The sample holds 150,000 to 200,000 clones; under 80% are singletons and the top ten take roughly 2.8%. Specimen: peripheral blood. These receptors all stem from a man between 65 and 79 years old with acute or convalescent COVID-19. CDR3s leave out the opening cysteine and the closing phenylalanine or tryptophan.

V gene,CDR3 protein
TRBV5-1,ASSLDQGQGTDTQY
TRBV9,ASSAYSDTQY
TRBV6-5,ASSYKLATNEKLF
TRBV24-1,ATSDTDRGLEY
TRBV11-3,ASRGLADSYEQY
TRBV9,ASSVEGAIANEQF
TRBV10-3,AISAQHDRARGYT
TRBV11-1,ASSLAGEQNTEAF
TRBV3-1/TRBV3-2,ASSPGGPLAGHGEQF
TRBV7-2,ASSRGARTGELF
TRBV24-1,ATSEQGLRGETQY
TRBV4-2,ASSQLGGPSGQQETQY
TRBV20-1,SASLGAGTEAF
TRBV27,ASSSLSSKTQY
TRBV28,ASRSGELF
TRBV5-6,ASSARDLNTDTQY
TRBV5-1,ASSLGDWRPGKLDTIY
TRBV10-3,AISERQGGNQPQH
TRBV19,ATRDRGRTGELF
TRBV6-6,ATRQGMEPQH
TRBV13,ASSLRQGGPLGEKLF
TRBV2,ASTGDNYGYT
TRBV5-4,ASSFEGGYGYT
TRBV6-5,ASSYFRGRGTDTQY
TRBV29-1,SVARGELTDTQY
TRBV18,ASSPANPNTEAF
TRBV19,ASSRRVGGAEGNTQY
TRBV30,AWSSTSSYEQY
TRBV28,ASSLRNEQF
TRBV4-1,ASSQDAGVGGYT
TRBV6-6,ASHFPGLYNEQF
TRBV5-1,ASSAGQGVPTQY
TRBV11-2,ASSLVGGRQTQY
TRBV7-9,ASSLDGTGLWSPLH
TRBV2,ASSEYRGTGSNQPQH
TRBV11-1,ASSFAPQGEQY
TRBV28,ASSLPETNGLF
TRBV5-4,ASSLGGQMNTEAF
TRBV7-9,ASSFLNTEAF
TRBV5-1,ASSADRTETQY
TRBV12-3/TRBV12-4,ASSRASNEKLF
TRBV5-1,ASSSPGQDTGELF
TRBV19,ASSRRARDRDTEAF
TRBV6-1,ASSEAVTGMSAF
TRBV11-3,ASSLGNRGSYEQY
TRBV10-3,AISPQSGGGNSYEQY
TRBV9,ASSPGGLIQY
TRBV25-1,ASKGEGSYNSPLH
TRBV2,ASSVQGVRYGYT
TRBV7-9,ASSTTSGSTDTQY
TRBV4-1,ASSKDRGYEAF
TRBV18,ASSPDRVTGNTIY